This entry lists 4 T cell receptor beta chains sequenced from one sample in a study of blood T cells in healthy people across ages. Then a second PCR, running roughly 6 to 11 cycles, was carried out with a sample-barcoded 5' primer and a J-beta primer mix. TCRdb reanalysed the 5' RACE reads using MiXCR and keeps one entry per CDR3 protein. The data contain 550,000 to 750,000 distinct CDR3 sequences, under 25% of them seen just once; the ten biggest clones take up roughly 3.9%. The sequencing input was blood. The source is a man in his sixties or seventies in good health.

This clonotype was seen more than once but under ten times. One junction end disagrees with the germline gene, perhaps due to a read error. The V gene is TRBV11-2, the J gene TRBJ2-7, with unresolved D. The CDR3 consists of 15 residues. In germline, CDR1 is SGHAT, CDR2 FQNNGV. CDR3: CASGLAPDGYYEQYF. The DNA for the CDR3 is TGTGCCAGCGGCTTAGCCCCGGACGGGTACTACGAGCAGTACTTC.

This clonotype was found a few times. The rearrangement links TRBV20-1 to TRBJ2-7, with TRBD2 as a possible D gene (5 bases). The V end lost 5 bases, the J end lost 2 bases, and 22 bases lay between the germline ends. CDR3 length equals 16 residues. The germline CDR1 and CDR2 sequences are DFQATT and SNEGSKA (reference sequence). CDR3 nucleotide sequence: TGCAGTGCTCTACCTAGGACTCCTATACGACCCTACGAGCAGTACTTC. Translation gives CSALPRTPIRPYEQYF.

This clonotype has a handful of counts. The V call is TRBV11-2, the J call TRBJ2-7; 8 bases map to TRBD2. V dropped 3 bases and J dropped 5; count of bases not matched to a gene: 9. This CDR3 spans 15 amino acids. Germline V gene lookup returns CDR1 SGHAT and CDR2 FQNNGV. The CDR3 DNA is TGTGCCAGCAGCTTGGGGCTAGCGGGCACCCACGAGCAGTACTTC. This encodes CASSLGLAGTHEQYF.

This chain uses TRBV25-1 with TRBJ1-2; D gene uncertain. The CDR3 has 11 amino acids. Germline-derived CDR1 and CDR2 are MGHDK and SYGVNS. The germline V and J ends were trimmed by 3 bases and 10 bases, with 9 bases remaining between them. The CDR3 here is CASSDNRYYTF. The CDR3 region has the DNA TGTGCCAGCAGTGACAACCGATACTACACCTTC.